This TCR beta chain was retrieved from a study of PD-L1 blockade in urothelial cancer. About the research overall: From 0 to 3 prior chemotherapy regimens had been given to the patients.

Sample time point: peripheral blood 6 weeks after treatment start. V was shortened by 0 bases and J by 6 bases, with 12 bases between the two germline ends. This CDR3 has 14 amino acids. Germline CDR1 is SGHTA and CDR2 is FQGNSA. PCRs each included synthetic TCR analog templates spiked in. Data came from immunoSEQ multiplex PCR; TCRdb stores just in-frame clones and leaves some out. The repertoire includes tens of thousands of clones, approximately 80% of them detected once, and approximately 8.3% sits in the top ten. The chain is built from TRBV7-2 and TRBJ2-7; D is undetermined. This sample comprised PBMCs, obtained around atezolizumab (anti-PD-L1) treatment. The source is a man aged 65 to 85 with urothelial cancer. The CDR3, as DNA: TGTGCCAGCAGCTTAGCGCGACTTTCGAGCGAGCAGTACTTC. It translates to CASSLARLSSEQYF.